The rows below give T cell receptor beta chains drawn from one sample of a study of shared clonotypes between healthy human individuals. Profiled with immunoSEQ multiplex PCR; TCRdb holds only in-frame clones, not every one. The sample has about a million clones, roughly 80% seen once. Sequencing was done on a sample of memory CD4+ T cells sorted from blood. The source of these receptors is a man between 18 and 35 years old in good health. Each CDR3 is given with its conserved first and last residue.

J | length | V | CDR3
TRBJ2-6 | 17 | TRBV19 | CASNRGLASSGANVLTF
TRBJ1-4 | 14 | TRBV19 | CASSQQGLVGKLFF
TRBJ1-1 | 14 | TRBV7-9 | CASSSGQGFTEAFF
TRBJ2-3 | 17 | TRBV5-1 | CASSGTGFNSNTDTQYF
TRBJ2-2 | 13 | TRBV10-3 | CAISETGPGELFF
TRBJ2-1 | 13 | TRBV19 | CASRGLVSNEQFF
TRBJ1-1 | 14 | TRBV18 | CASSPGLENTEAFF
TRBJ2-5 | 14 | TRBV11-2 | CASCLPHNQETQYF
TRBJ1-5 | 17 | TRBV5-6 | CASSSEGGGAGNQPQHF
TRBJ2-3 | 15 | TRBV10-2 | CASSGLAGPTDTQYF
TRBJ2-5 | 15 | TRBV2 | CASRLGGIFQETQYF
TRBJ1-5 | 16 | TRBV27 | CASSLGGTNSNQPQHF
TRBJ2-5 | 16 | TRBV5-4 | CASSLGLSSGGKTQYF
TRBJ1-3 | 12 | TRBV5-1 | CASSFDGNTIYF
TRBJ2-3 | 14 | TRBV19 | CASSIGRETDTQYF
TRBJ2-4 | 15 | TRBV4-1 | CASSQTDREKNIQYF
TRBJ2-5 | 16 | TRBV19 | CASSAFTGTGVETQYF
TRBJ2-1 | 17 | TRBV10-3 | CAISELAGERSKGEQFF
TRBJ1-6 | 14 | TRBV5-6 | CASSKWTGNSPLHF
TRBJ2-5 | 15 | TRBV9 | CASSVRGGAGETQYF
TRBJ2-5 | 17 | TRBV12-5 | CASGLVLLAGTSATQYF
TRBJ2-3 | 16 | TRBV7-3 | CANSLGRAGGLDTQYF
TRBJ1-2 | 14 | TRBV5-1 | CASSPMGDNYGYTF
TRBJ1-1 | 13 | TRBV18 | CASSRTENTEAFF
TRBJ1-1 | 17 | TRBV5-1 | CASSLPRGSRGNTEAFF
TRBJ2-3 | 14 | TRBV10-3 | CAISVGTARGEQYF
TRBJ2-3 | 14 | TRBV2 | CASKDHSNTDTQYF
TRBJ1-6 | 14 | TRBV2 | CASSEDMVSSPLHF
TRBJ2-7 | 11 | TRBV10-3 | CATASGYEQYF
TRBJ1-1 | 11 | TRBV28 | CASSSRREAFF
TRBJ1-1 | 11 | TRBV29-1 | CSARLNTEAFF
TRBJ2-3 | 15 | TRBV28 | CASSFRGAGTDTQYF
TRBJ2-3 | 16 | TRBV18 | CASSLPGQSITDTQYF
TRBJ1-5 | 15 | TRBV4-1 | CASSQEIRVIKPQHF